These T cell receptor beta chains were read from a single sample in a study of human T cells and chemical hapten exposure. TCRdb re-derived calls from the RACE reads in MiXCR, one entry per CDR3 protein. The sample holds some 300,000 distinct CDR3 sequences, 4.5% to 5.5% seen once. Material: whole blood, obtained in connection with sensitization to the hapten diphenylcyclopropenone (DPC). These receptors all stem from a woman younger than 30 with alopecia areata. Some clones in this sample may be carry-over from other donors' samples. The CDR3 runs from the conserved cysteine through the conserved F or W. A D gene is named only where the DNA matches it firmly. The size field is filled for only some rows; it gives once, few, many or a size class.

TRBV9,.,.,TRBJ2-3,CASSDRGVSADTQYF,TGTGCCAGCAGCGATAGAGGTGTTTCAGCAGATACGCAGTATTTT
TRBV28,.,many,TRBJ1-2,CASNSGVYGYTF,TGTGCCAGCAACTCGGGGGTATATGGCTACACCTTC
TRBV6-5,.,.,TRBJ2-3,CASSYTPGQATDTQYF,TGTGCCAGCAGTTACACCCCTGGGCAAGCCACAGATACGCAGTATTTT
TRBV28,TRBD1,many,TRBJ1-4,CASSPQGSGKLFF,TGTGCCAGCAGTCCACAGGGGTCTGGAAAACTGTTTTTT
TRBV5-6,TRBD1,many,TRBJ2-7,CASSFGQGDYEQYF,TGTGCCAGCAGCTTCGGACAGGGGGACTACGAGCAGTACTTC
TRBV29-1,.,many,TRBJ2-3,CSVAMTTSTDTQYF,TGCAGCGTTGCGATGACAACTAGCACAGATACGCAGTATTTT
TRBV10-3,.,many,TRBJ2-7,CAIAYSYEQYF,TGTGCCATCGCCTACTCCTACGAGCAGTACTTC
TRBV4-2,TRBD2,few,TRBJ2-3,CASSPSASGETGTQYF,TGTGCCAGCAGCCCGTCGGCTAGCGGGGAAACAGGTACGCAGTATTTT
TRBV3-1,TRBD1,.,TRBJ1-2,CASTPAEGQYNYGYTF,TGTGCCAGCACCCCCGCTGAGGGACAGTATAACTATGGCTACACCTTC
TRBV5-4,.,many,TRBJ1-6,CASRKDSYNSPLHF,TGTGCCAGCAGAAAAGACAGTTATAATTCACCCCTCCACTTT
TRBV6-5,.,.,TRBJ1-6,CASRGNSNSPLHF,TGTGCCAGCAGGGGGAACTCAAATTCACCCCTCCACTTT
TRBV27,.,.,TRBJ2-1,CASSFQLSSYNEQFF,TGTGCCAGCAGTTTTCAGCTGAGCTCCTACAATGAGCAGTTCTTC
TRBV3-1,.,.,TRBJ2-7,CASSQGWGGTSSYEQYF,TGTGCCAGCAGCCAAGGTTGGGGGGGGACATCCTCCTACGAGCAGTACTTC
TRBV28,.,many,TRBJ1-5,CASSLWRGDQPQHF,TGTGCCAGCAGTTTATGGCGGGGGGATCAGCCCCAGCATTTT
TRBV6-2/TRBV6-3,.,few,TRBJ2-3,CASSTGRLRTDTQYF,TGTGCCAGCAGTACAGGGAGATTGAGGACAGATACGCAGTATTTT
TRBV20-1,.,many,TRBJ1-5,CSATGTNSNQPQHF,TGCAGTGCCACCGGGACAAATAGCAATCAGCCCCAGCATTTT
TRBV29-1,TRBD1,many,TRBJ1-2,CSAGGQALGYTF,TGCAGCGCCGGAGGACAGGCCCTTGGCTACACCTTC
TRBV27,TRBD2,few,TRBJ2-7,CASSPLAGSYEQYF,TGTGCCAGCAGTCCCCTAGCGGGATCCTACGAGCAGTACTTC
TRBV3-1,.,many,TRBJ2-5,CASSYGTPGGETQYF,TGTGCCAGCAGCTACGGGACACCCGGAGGGGAGACCCAGTACTTC
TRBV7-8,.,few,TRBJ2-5,CASSLVGGTQYF,TGTGCCAGCAGCTTAGTAGGCGGGACCCAGTACTTC
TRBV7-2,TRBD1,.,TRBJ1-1,CASRVDREVTEAFF,TGTGCCAGCAGGGTGGACAGGGAGGTCACTGAAGCTTTCTTT
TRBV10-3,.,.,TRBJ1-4,CAIGSTNEKLFF,TGTGCCATCGGGTCAACTAATGAAAAACTGTTTTTT
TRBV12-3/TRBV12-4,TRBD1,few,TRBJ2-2,CASSPRGRIASGELFF,TGTGCCAGCAGTCCCAGGGGGCGCATAGCAAGCGGGGAGCTGTTTTTT
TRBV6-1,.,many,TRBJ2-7,CASSEVGQGTNEQYF,TGTGCCAGCAGTGAGGTGGGACAAGGAACCAACGAGCAGTACTTC
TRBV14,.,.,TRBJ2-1,CASSQKPGGPFNEQFF,TGTGCCAGCAGCCAAAAACCGGGGGGCCCCTTCAATGAGCAGTTCTTC
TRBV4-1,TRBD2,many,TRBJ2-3,CASSPGLAGGPSPHTDTQYF,TGCGCCAGCAGCCCTGGACTAGCGGGGGGGCCGTCCCCCCACACAGATACGCAGTATTTT